These T cell receptor beta chains were read from a single sample in a study of cytomegalovirus exposure and HLA in healthy donors. TCRdb's table, derived via immunoSEQ multiplex PCR, lists solely in-frame clones and lacks some. The sample lists fewer than 800 clones; about half were seen once. Sequenced input: PBMCs. These receptors all come from a man in his forties in good health and CMV-seronegative. Both conserved end residues are part of each CDR3. Fields, in order: D gene, V gene, clone size, CDR3 length, J gene, CDR3 DNA, CDR3 protein. A D gene is named only where the DNA matches it firmly. Rows may omit the clone size; those that give it use once, few, many or a size class.

.	TRBV28	few	12	TRBJ2-3	TGTGCCACCTCACGGGTAAAAGATACGCAGTATTTT	CATSRVKDTQYF
.	TRBV5-6	.	14	TRBJ2-2	TGTGCCAGCAGCCTCGTAATGAACACCGGGGAGCTGTTTTTT	CASSLVMNTGELFF
TRBD2	TRBV6-6	few	15	TRBJ2-7	TGTGCCAGCAGTCTTATGGGACTAGCGGGAGGGGAGCAGTACTTC	CASSLMGLAGGEQYF
TRBD1	TRBV6-5	once	15	TRBJ1-2	TGTGCCAGCAGTTACTCAAGGACAGGCAGCTATGGCTACACCTTC	CASSYSRTGSYGYTF
.	TRBV7-9	.	16	TRBJ2-1	TGTGCCAGCAGCGGGGTCCGGGGTAGCTCCTACAATGAGCAGTTCTTC	CASSGVRGSSYNEQFF
TRBD1	TRBV7-9	few	14	TRBJ1-4	TGTGCCAGCAGCGGGGGCACAGGGGTACAAAAACTGTTTTTT	CASSGGTGVQKLFF
TRBD2	TRBV5-6	large	13	TRBJ2-7	TGTGCCAGCAGTATTAGCGGGTTCTACGAGCAGTACTTC	CASSISGFYEQYF
.	TRBV7-9	few	14	TRBJ1-3	TGTGCCAGCAGCGCCCTCCGGGGTGCAAACACCATATATTTT	CASSALRGANTIYF
.	TRBV4-3	.	17	TRBJ2-1	TGCGCCAGCAGCCCCACGTTAGCTGACAGCTCCTACAATGAGCAGTTCTTC	CASSPTLADSSYNEQFF
TRBD2	TRBV7-2	.	13	TRBJ2-7	TGTGCCAGCAGTACTAGCGGGCCCTACGAGCAGTACTTC	CASSTSGPYEQYF